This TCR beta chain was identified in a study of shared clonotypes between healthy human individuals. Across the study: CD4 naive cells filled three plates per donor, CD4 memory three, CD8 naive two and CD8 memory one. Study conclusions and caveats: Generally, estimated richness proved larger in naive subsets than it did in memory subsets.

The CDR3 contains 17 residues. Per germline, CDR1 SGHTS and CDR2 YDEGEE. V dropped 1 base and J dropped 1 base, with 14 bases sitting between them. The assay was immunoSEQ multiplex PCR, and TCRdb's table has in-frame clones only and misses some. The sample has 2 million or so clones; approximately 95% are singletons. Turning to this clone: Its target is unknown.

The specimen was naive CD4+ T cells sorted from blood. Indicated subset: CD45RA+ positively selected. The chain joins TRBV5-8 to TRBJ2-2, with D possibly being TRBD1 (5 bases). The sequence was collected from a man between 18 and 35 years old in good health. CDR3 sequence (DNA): TGTGCCAGCAGCTTGCGCCGACTCGGACAGAACACCGGGGAGCTGTTTTTT. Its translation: CASSLRRLGQNTGELFF.